Presented here are 22 T cell receptor beta chains from one specimen sequenced in a study of blood T cell repertoires in COVID-19. Clones were sequenced by immunoSEQ multiplex PCR, and TCRdb holds only the in-frame ones, with some missing. The table has about 370,000 clones, approximately 88% seen once; the top ten hold about 3%. The sequenced sample consisted of peripheral blood. Receptor source: a woman aged 30 to 39 with COVID-19, enrolled during active disease.

The chain recombines TRBV29-1 with TRBJ2-7, with 9 bases lining up with TRBD1. The CDR3 extends over 14 amino acids. V gave up 5 bases and J gave up 4 bases; unmatched junction bases: 9. Looked up from germline, CDR1 is SQVTM and CDR2 is ANQGSEA. CDR3 sequence (DNA): TGCAGCGTTTCCCTACCGACAGGGGGGTACGAGCAGTACTTC. This translates into CSVSLPTGGYEQYF.

V usage is TRBV27 and J usage is TRBJ2-3; D perhaps matches TRBD2 (5 bases). CDR1 MNHEY and CDR2 SMNVEV come from the germline V gene (reference sequence). The CDR3 is 15 amino acids. Trimming removed 5 bases at V and 14 bases at J, with 26 bases between. This CDR3 is CASSPRGSERKRMYF. For the CDR3, the DNA is TGTGCCAGCAGTCCGAGAGGTAGCGAAAGAAAACGGATGTATTTT.

The chain recombines TRBV6-2 or TRBV6-3 with TRBJ2-7; 8 bases align to TRBD1. V was pared by 4 bases and J by 6 bases, with 11 bases of the junction left unmatched. There are 15 residues in the CDR3. From germline, CDR1 is MNHEY and CDR2 SVGEGT. Here the CDR3 DNA reads TGTGCCAGCAGTTCCAGTTCTTCAGGGGGCCCCGAGCAGTACGTC. As protein: CASSSSSSGGPEQYV.

V is TRBV28 and J is TRBJ2-4; D gene unclear. Trimming took off 3 bases at V and 0 bases at J, with 12 bases between the two ends. Germline assignment: CDR1 MDHEN and CDR2 SYDVKM. The CDR3 runs 16 residues. The CDR3 nucleotides are TGTGCCAGCAGTTTGGCGTTTAGACTAGCCAAAAACATTCAGTACTTC. Amino acid sequence: CASSLAFRLAKNIQYF.

This sequence joins TRBV2 and TRBJ1-1; 7 bases fit TRBD1. CDR3 length equals 14 residues. Germline V gene lookup returns CDR1 SNHLY and CDR2 FYNNEI. Trimming cost V 7 bases and J 0 bases; bases outside gene matches: 5. In DNA, the CDR3 is TGTGCCAGCACGACAGGGATAGTGAACACTGAAGCTTTCTTT. The encoded protein is CASTTGIVNTEAFF. The entire variable domain, with the rest obtained from reference TRBV2 and TRBJ1-1, is as follows: EPEVTQTPSHQVTQMGQEVILRCVPISNHLYFYWYRQILGQKVEFLVSFYNNEISEKSEIFDDQFSVERPDGSNFTLKIRSTKLEDSAMYFCASTTGIVNTEAFFGQGTRLTVV.

The V gene is TRBV4-3, the J gene TRBJ2-3; TRBD2 agrees at 11 bases. The CDR3 has 18 amino acids. V gave up 0 bases and J gave up 5 bases; unmatched junction bases: 10. Germline V gives CDR1 LGHNA, CDR2 YSLEER. Written as DNA, the CDR3 is TGCGCCAGCAGCCAAGATTTTCTAGCGGGAGGAACTGGAGATACGCAGTATTTT. This encodes CASSQDFLAGGTGDTQYF.

The chain recombines TRBV3-1 (or the pseudogene TRBV3-2) with TRBJ2-5, with D maybe TRBD1 (6 bases). Trimming pared 4 bases from V and 4 bases from J, leaving 7 bases between. The CDR3 extends over 12 amino acids. Germline CDR1 LGHDT, CDR2 YNNKEL (reference sequence). This CDR3 is CASSRTVETQYF. The CDR3 nucleotides are TGTGCCAGCAGCCGGACAGTAGAGACCCAGTACTTC.

This clone appeared a single time. The rearrangement joins TRBV21-1 to TRBJ2-4; the DNA was not used to check the table's D call, TRBD1. TRBV21-1 is labeled a pseudogene. This CDR3 has 15 residues. The chain's CDR3 is CASSDQARAKNIQYF. The DNA of the CDR3 is TGTGCCAGCAGCGATCAGGCGAGAGCCAAAAACATTCAGTACTTC.

The chain is built from TRBV11-3 and TRBJ2-6; TRBD2 matches at 10 bases. The CDR3 has 18 amino acids. J was trimmed by 0 bases and V by 2 bases; bases with no gene match: 4. Germline V gives CDR1 SGHNT, CDR2 YENEEA. The chain's CDR3 is CASSLRTSGLSGANVLTF. The CDR3 DNA reads TGTGCCAGCAGCTTAAGGACTAGCGGACTCTCTGGGGCCAACGTCCTGACTTTC.

The J gene is TRBJ2-5, the V gene TRBV12-2; the listed D gene, TRBD1, was not tested against the DNA. TRBV12-2 constitutes a pseudogene. The CDR3 runs 19 residues. The CDR3 sequence: CASRLPFPTDQGGGETQYF. The CDR3 coding sequence is TGTGCAAGTCGCCTTCCCTTTCCCACCGACCAAGGGGGCGGGGAGACCCAGTACTTC.

A remark on this clone: The DNA is omitted, as the CDR3 cannot be located on it reliably, and the CDR3 follows TCRdb's listing. The CDR3: CASSKVARGTLTYEQYV. The V and J genes are TRBV21-1 and TRBJ2-7; the tabulated D call, TRBD2, remains unverified against the DNA. TRBV21-1 is flagged as a pseudogene. Counting both end residues, the CDR3 totals 17 amino acids.

This sequence joins TRBV6-5 and TRBJ2-1; 7 nucleotides match TRBD1. CDR1 and CDR2 from the germline V gene are MNHEY and SVGAGI. J was trimmed by 4 bases and V by 5 bases; bases with no gene match: 8. The CDR3 covers 15 residues. The CDR3 region is CASSTDRVSYNEQFF. CDR3 bases: TGTGCCAGCAGTACCGACAGGGTATCGTACAATGAGCAGTTCTTC.

The chain uses TRBV27 and TRBJ2-1; 10 bases are a match to TRBD2. The CDR3 is 21 amino acids. Germline V gene data show CDR1 as MNHEY and CDR2 as SMNVEV (reference sequence). The V and J ends lost 0 bases and 4 bases, in that order; junction bases with no gene match: 18. The CDR3 sequence is CASSLSAPLLLGLAEYNEQFF. The CDR3 nucleotides read TGTGCCAGCAGTTTATCCGCCCCGCTTCTCCTTGGACTAGCGGAATACAATGAGCAGTTCTTC.

This clone turned up a few times. The rearrangement links TRBV18 to TRBJ1-4; tentatively, D is TRBD1 (6 bases). V dropped 5 bases and J dropped 8 bases, with 15 bases sitting between them. From germline, CDR1 is KGHSH and CDR2 LQKENI. This CDR3 spans 14 amino acids. The CDR3 DNA sequence: TGTGCCAGCTCATCCCGACAGGTTACCGAAAAACTGTTTTTT. It is translated as CASSSRQVTEKLFF.

The chain combines TRBV11-3 with TRBJ2-1; maybe TRBD2 (7 bases). Trimming removed 5 bases at V and 6 bases at J, with 17 bases between. Germline-derived CDR1 and CDR2 are SGHNT and YENEEA. This CDR3 is built from 15 residues. In DNA form, the CDR3 reads TGTGCCAGCAGCCCCGGGGGAAGGGGGGGCAATGAGCAGTTCTTC. Translated: CASSPGGRGGNEQFF.

This clone has more than one count but fewer than ten. The chain couples TRBV7-2 to TRBJ1-1; 7 nucleotides align to TRBD1. The CDR3 totals 15 residues. Germline CDR1 is SGHTA and CDR2 is FQGNSA. V was pared by 5 bases and J by 1 base, with 7 bases of the junction left unmatched. CDR3 bases: TGTGCCAGCAGCCCCATGGACAGGTGGAACACTGAAGCTTTCTTT. Its translation is CASSPMDRWNTEAFF.

About this clone itself: A read error is possible here, since a much larger clone lies one base away. The V and J genes are TRBV18 and TRBJ1-1, with no clear D. Germline lookup yields CDR1 KGHSH and CDR2 LQKENI. This CDR3 region has 13 residues. The V gene lost 1 base and the J gene lost 1 base, with 4 bases spanning the gap. DNA of the CDR3: TGTGCCAGCTCACCACGAGAGAACACTGAAGCTTTCTTT. It is translated as CASSPRENTEAFF.

V usage is TRBV7-2 and J usage is TRBJ2-1; D possibly corresponds to TRBD2 (5 bases). The CDR3 has 16 residues. CDR1 and CDR2 from the germline V gene are SGHTA and FQGNSA. V lost 10 bases and J 2 bases, leaving 21 bases between the germline ends. The CDR3 region is CAISPGGSSAYNEQFF. CDR3 nucleotide sequence: TGTGCCATCAGTCCAGGTGGGAGCAGCGCCTACAATGAGCAGTTCTTC.

The V and J genes are TRBV5-1 and TRBJ1-1; 9 bases are shared with TRBD1. Germline V gene lookup returns CDR1 SGHRS and CDR2 YFSETQ. With V trimmed by 0 bases and J by 5 bases, 8 bases remained unmatched. This CDR3 has 16 amino acids. DNA of the CDR3: TGCGCCAGCAGCTTGGACAGGGGGCCTTCGGGGACTGAAGCTTTCTTT. Protein product: CASSLDRGPSGTEAFF.

J is TRBJ1-5 and V is TRBV3-1 (or the pseudogene TRBV3-2); possible D gene TRBD1, 5 bases. V dropped 3 bases and J dropped 5 bases, with 8 bases sitting between them. The CDR3 has 13 amino acids. Germline V lookup: CDR1 LGHDT, CDR2 YNNKEL (reference sequence). The CDR3 region has the DNA TGTGCCAGCAGCCAGACGACAGATCAGCCCCAGCATTTT. It is translated as CASSQTTDQPQHF.

This chain joins TRBV6-4 and TRBJ2-7; 12 nucleotides line up with TRBD2. Losses at the gene ends were 8 bases for V and 5 bases for J; bases not matched to a gene: 16. From germline, CDR1 is MRHNA and CDR2 SNTAGT. The CDR3 runs 17 residues. CDR3 in DNA: TGTGCCAGCGGCGAGAAAGGACTAGCGGGGCTTTGGCACGAGCAGTACGTC. This gives the protein CASGEKGLAGLWHEQYV.

The rearrangement joins TRBV6-2 or TRBV6-3 to TRBJ1-5; a weak D match, TRBD1 (5 bases). Trimming took off 2 bases at V and 4 bases at J, with 12 bases between the two ends. The germline V gene encodes CDR1 MNHEY and CDR2 SVGEGT. CDR3 length equals 15 residues. CDR3: CASSYLDSLNQPQHF. The CDR3 region has the DNA TGTGCCAGCAGTTACCTTGACAGTTTGAATCAGCCCCAGCATTTT.